One and the same sample provided the 19 T cell receptor beta chains below, sequenced in a study of T cells in Graves' hyperthyroidism and ophthalmopathy. The TCR beta CDR3 regions underwent amplification using RNA transcripts as the source. The HTBI primer set served for first-round RT-PCR of the TCR CDR3. TCRdb reanalysed the multiplex PCR reads using MiXCR and keeps one entry per CDR3 protein. The sample lists 280,000 or so distinct CDR3 sequences; under 30% were seen once. The sequencing sample was made of blood. The receptor source for this set is a man aged 35 to 55 with Graves' hyperthyroidism that later progressed to Graves' ophthalmopathy.

This clonotype was counted many times. This may come from a read error, since a much larger clone is one base off. The chain has TRBV19 and TRBJ2-7; possibly TRBD1 for D (5 bases). Germline lookup yields CDR1 LNHDA and CDR2 SQIVND (reference sequence). There are 13 residues in the CDR3. The CDR3 DNA follows: TGTACCAGTAGTGCCACAGGTCTTGGGGAGCAGTACTTC. Amino acid sequence: CTSSATGLGEQYF.

The table lists this clonotype with many counts. This chain connects TRBV5-5 to TRBJ2-4, with D uncertain. The CDR3 is 16 amino acids. V lost 0 bases and J lost 2, with 12 bases in between. CDR1 SGHKS and CDR2 YYEKEE come from the germline V gene (reference sequence). CDR3 region: CASSLEGKWSKNIQYF. The CDR3 DNA follows: TGTGCCAGCAGCTTGGAAGGGAAATGGTCCAAAAACATTCAGTACTTC.

Many counts were recorded for this clonotype. The V gene is TRBV29-1, the J gene TRBJ1-1; D gene uncertain. V dropped 3 bases and J dropped 0 bases, with 8 bases sitting between them. Germline V gene data show CDR1 as SQVTM and CDR2 as ANQGSEA. This CDR3 is built from 13 residues. CDR3 bases: TGCAGCGTTGAGGGCAGGATGAACACTGAAGCTTTCTTT. This gives the protein CSVEGRMNTEAFF.

The V call is TRBV28, the J call TRBJ1-2; no definite D call. The germline V and J ends were trimmed by 6 bases and 7 bases, with 9 bases remaining between them. The CDR3 has 11 residues. The germline CDR1 and CDR2 sequences are MDHEN and SYDVKM. CDR3 loop: CASRLLAGYTF. Here the CDR3 DNA reads TGTGCCAGCAGGTTACTTGCTGGCTACACCTTC.

This clonotype was seen repeatedly, ten times or more. The chain joins TRBV3-1 to TRBJ2-2; D ambiguous. The V and J ends lost 8 bases and 1 base respectively, with 5 bases between them. The CDR3 has 12 residues. Germline values: CDR1 LGHDT, CDR2 YNNKEL (reference sequence). CDR3: CASDMNTGELFF. The CDR3 nucleotides are TGTGCCAGCGATATGAACACCGGGGAGCTGTTTTTT.

V gene TRBV15 combines with J gene TRBJ2-2, with unresolved D. The germline V gene encodes CDR1 LNHNV and CDR2 YYDKDF (reference sequence). The CDR3 extends over 14 amino acids. Trimming took off 3 bases at V and 5 bases at J, with 10 bases between the two ends. The CDR3 is CATSSLPETGELFF. In DNA, the CDR3 is TGTGCCACCAGCAGCCTTCCTGAGACCGGGGAGCTGTTTTTT.

There are a few counts of this clonotype. The chain is built from TRBV6-5 and TRBJ1-2, with 7 positions matching TRBD1. The CDR3 is 15 residues long. From germline, CDR1 is MNHEY and CDR2 SVGAGI. V shed 2 bases, J shed 7 bases, and the junction held 10 bases outside the gene matches. CDR3 nucleotides: TGTGCCAGCAGTTACGTGGATGGCAGGGGGAGTGGCTACACCTTC. Its translation is CASSYVDGRGSGYTF.

This clonotype was seen repeatedly, ten times or more. The chain combines TRBV24-1 with TRBJ2-5, with 7 positions matching TRBD2. This CDR3 spans 13 amino acids. The germline CDR1 and CDR2 sequences are KGHDR and SFDVKD. J was trimmed by 5 bases and V by 7 bases; bases with no gene match: 6. The CDR3 region is CATSLGGGETQYF. As DNA, the CDR3 is TGTGCCACCAGCCTCGGGGGAGGGGAGACCCAGTACTTC.

The gene calls are TRBV28 and TRBJ2-7; 7 bases are a match to TRBD1. The CDR3 covers 13 residues. Germline CDR1 is MDHEN and CDR2 is SYDVKM. The J segment lost 4 bases and the V segment lost 6 bases, leaving 6 bases of the junction unmatched. CDR3 residues: CASRRQGEYEQYF. The CDR3 DNA follows: TGTGCCAGCAGGCGGCAGGGGGAATACGAGCAGTACTTC.

The V call is TRBV20-1, the J call TRBJ2-5, with D possibly matching TRBD1 (6 bases). This CDR3 is 14 amino acids long. Germline V CDR1 and CDR2: DFQATT, SNEGSKA (reference sequence). V was cut by 0 bases and J by 1 base, with 9 bases left in between. The CDR3 reads CSARDWTVQETQYF. CDR3 DNA sequence: TGCAGTGCTAGAGATTGGACAGTCCAAGAGACCCAGTACTTC.

This clonotype came up many times. This rearrangement joins TRBV20-1 to TRBJ2-7, with no clear D. The germline V and J ends were trimmed by 3 bases and 4 bases, with 16 bases remaining between them. The CDR3 spans 14 residues. Germline V CDR1 and CDR2: DFQATT, SNEGSKA (reference sequence). The CDR3 nucleotides read TGCAGTGCTAGTGTTAGTACGGGTGGATACGAGCAGTACTTC. Its protein is CSASVSTGGYEQYF.

CDR3 loop: CSAGGQGLRGTQYF. In DNA, the CDR3 is TGCAGTGCCGGGGGACAGGGGCTTCGCGGGACCCAGTACTTC. The chain employs TRBV20-1 and TRBJ2-5, with 10 bases matching TRBD1. The germline V gene has CDR1 DFQATT and CDR2 SNEGSKA (reference sequence). Trimming at V came to 6 bases and at J to 7 bases, leaving 11 bases not matched to a gene. This CDR3 contains 14 residues.

This clonotype showed up many times. The chain recombines TRBV6-6 with TRBJ2-7; 8 bases are shared with TRBD2. This CDR3 has 16 amino acids. The V gene's germline CDR1 is MNHNY and CDR2 SVGAGI (reference sequence). The V gene end was trimmed by 0 bases and the J gene end by 0 bases; junction bases not matched to a gene: 4. Written as DNA, the CDR3 is TGTGCCAGCAGTTACTCGGCTAGCGGGCTCTCCTACGAGCAGTACTTC. Translated: CASSYSASGLSYEQYF.

This clonotype has just one count. The chain links TRBV20-1 to TRBJ2-7; 11 bases are shared with TRBD2. With 2 bases clipped from V and 6 bases from J, the junction kept 3 bases outside the gene matches. The CDR3 loop spans 13 amino acids. CDR1 DFQATT and CDR2 SNEGSKA come from the germline V gene (reference sequence). The CDR3 sequence: CSARQLAGVEQYF. Here the CDR3 DNA reads TGCAGTGCTAGACAACTAGCGGGAGTCGAGCAGTACTTC.

At least ten counts were recorded for this clonotype. V usage is TRBV20-1 and J usage is TRBJ2-7, with 12 positions matching TRBD2. There are 14 residues in the CDR3. J gave up 3 bases and V 5 bases, and 5 bases lay outside the gene matches. Looked up from germline, CDR1 is DFQATT and CDR2 is SNEGSKA (reference sequence). The CDR3 reads CSADRLAGDYEQYF. CDR3 sequence (DNA): TGCAGTGCTGACCGACTAGCGGGAGACTACGAGCAGTACTTC.

The chain joins TRBV5-1 to TRBJ1-5; D uncertain. The germline gives CDR1 SGHRS, CDR2 YFSETQ. Deletions cut 4 bases from V and 0 bases from J, with 17 bases between. This CDR3 region has 17 residues. The CDR3 DNA reads TGCGCCAGCAGCGAAACGGCGAGGGATTATAGCAATCAGCCCCAGCATTTT. As protein: CASSETARDYSNQPQHF.

The chain carries TRBV30 and TRBJ1-1; D uncertain. The V gene's germline CDR1 is GTSNPN and CDR2 SVGIG (reference sequence). With 2 bases removed from V and 0 bases from J, the gap between germline ends came to 10 bases. The CDR3 sequence is 14 residues long. The CDR3 region has the DNA TGTGCCTGGAGTCGTGGGCCTATGAACACTGAAGCTTTCTTT. This gives the protein CAWSRGPMNTEAFF.

The chain carries TRBV4-1 and TRBJ1-1; 9 nucleotides match TRBD1. The V gene end was trimmed by 5 bases and the J gene end by 3 bases; junction bases not matched to a gene: 7. This CDR3 region has 15 residues. Germline V lookup: CDR1 MGHRA, CDR2 YSYEKL. The CDR3 coding sequence is TGCGCCAGCAGCTTCCGGGACAGGGATTACACTGAAGCTTTCTTT. This gives the protein CASSFRDRDYTEAFF.

This clonotype was recorded many times. The J gene is TRBJ2-4, the V gene TRBV27, with D tentatively TRBD1 (6 bases). The germline CDR1 and CDR2 sequences are MNHEY and SMNVEV (reference sequence). Trimming pared 6 bases from V and 4 bases from J, leaving 16 bases between. The CDR3 extends over 15 amino acids. The CDR3: CASRKIQGPKNIQYF. Written as DNA, the CDR3 is TGTGCCAGCAGGAAGATCCAGGGGCCGAAAAACATTCAGTACTTC.